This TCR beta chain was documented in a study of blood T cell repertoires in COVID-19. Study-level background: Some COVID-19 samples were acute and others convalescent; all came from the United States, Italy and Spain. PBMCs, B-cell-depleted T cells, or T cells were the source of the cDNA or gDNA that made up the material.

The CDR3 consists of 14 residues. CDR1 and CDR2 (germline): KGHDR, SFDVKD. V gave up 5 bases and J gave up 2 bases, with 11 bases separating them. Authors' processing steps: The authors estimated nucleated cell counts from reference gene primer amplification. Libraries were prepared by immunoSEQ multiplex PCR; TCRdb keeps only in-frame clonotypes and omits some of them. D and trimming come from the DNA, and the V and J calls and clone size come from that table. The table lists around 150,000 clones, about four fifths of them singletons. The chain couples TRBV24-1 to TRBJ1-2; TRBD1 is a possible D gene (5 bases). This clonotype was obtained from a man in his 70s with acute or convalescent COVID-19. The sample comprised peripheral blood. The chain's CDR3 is CATSGAGLNYGYTF. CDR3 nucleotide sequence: TGTGCCACCAGTGGGGCGGGGCTGAACTATGGCTACACCTTC.